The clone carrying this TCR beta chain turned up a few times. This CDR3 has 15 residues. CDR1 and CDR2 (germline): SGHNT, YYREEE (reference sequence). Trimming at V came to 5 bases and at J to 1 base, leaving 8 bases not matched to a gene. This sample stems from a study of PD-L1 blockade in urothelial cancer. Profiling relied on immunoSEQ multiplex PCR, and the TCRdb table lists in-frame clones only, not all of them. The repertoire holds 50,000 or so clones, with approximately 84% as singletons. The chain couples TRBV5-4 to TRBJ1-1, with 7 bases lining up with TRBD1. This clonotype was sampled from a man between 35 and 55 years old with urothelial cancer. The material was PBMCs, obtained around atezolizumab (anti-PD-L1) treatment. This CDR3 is CASSPGTVTNTEAFF. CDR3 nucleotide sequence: TGTGCCAGCAGTCCCGGGACAGTAACGAACACTGAAGCTTTCTTT.